This T cell receptor (beta chain) was retrieved from a study of graft-versus-host responses after intestinal transplantation. On the study more broadly: Tacrolimus plus steroids were given to all recipients for about 3 years, preceded by anti-thymocyte globulin induction.

V dropped 6 bases and J dropped 4 bases, with 13 bases sitting between them. The CDR3 has 13 residues. CDR1 is SQVTM and CDR2 is ANQGSEA in the germline V gene. On this clone itself: Its matching antigen is unknown.

Clones were sequenced by immunoSEQ multiplex PCR, and TCRdb holds only the in-frame ones, with some missing. Among about 85,000 clones listed, 75% to 95% were seen once. This clonotype was sampled from a human donor who was the organ donor for an intestinal transplant. Sequencing was performed on unstimulated CD8+ T cells sorted from spleen or lymph node cells, taken before transplant. The chain recombines TRBV29-1 with TRBJ2-1, with a possible D match to TRBD1 (5 bases). The CDR3 spells CSVLQTDYNEQFF. CDR3 DNA sequence: TGCAGCGTGCTCCAGACAGATTACAATGAGCAGTTCTTC.